The T cell receptor beta chain under discussion was sequenced for a study of control samples from healthy donors and cancer patients (TCRdb year 2020). The method behind the library was the immunoSEQ multiplex PCR assay. Held by TCRdb, this immuneACCESS table contains in-frame sequences only and omits some clones. Under half of the omission traces to an unresolved V gene where checked; the cause of the rest is unknown. This sample is represented by more than 140,000 clones; 90% to 95% of them were singletons. The ten most abundant clones make up approximately 14% of the sample. To note about this clone: Its antigen specificity is not known. Base-call qualities are not available, and no considerably larger clone is one nucleotide away.

At the junction V is shortened by 7 bases and J by 9 bases; bases outside the gene matches: 6. Based on the germline V gene, the CDR1 and CDR2 sequences are SGHAT and FQNNGV. The CDR3 runs 14 residues from the cysteine to the phenylalanine. The entry retains the CDR3 DNA only, 42 bases that are in frame from base 1. The sequence links TRBV11-2 to TRBJ2-1, with 13 bases aligning to TRBD2. The clonotype was recovered from a man aged 35 to 55 in good health. What was sequenced was blood. This receptor has the CDR3 CASNPGLAGLEQFF. The sequenced DNA: TGTGCCAGCAACCCGGGACTAGCGGGACTTGAGCAGTTCTTC.